A single sample is the source of the 8 T cell receptor beta chains below, sequenced in a study of blood T cells in healthy people across ages. Through a sample-barcoded 5' primer and a J-beta primer mix, a second PCR was run for roughly 7 to 11 cycles. TCRdb reanalysed the 5' RACE reads using MiXCR and keeps one entry per CDR3 protein. The repertoire holds about 1,500,000 distinct CDR3 sequences, with approximately 40% as singletons. The sample comprised blood. These receptors were taken from a woman in her late teens or twenties in good health.

J is TRBJ2-1 and V is TRBV12-3 or TRBV12-4, with 9 bases aligning to TRBD2. There are 15 residues in the CDR3. The V gene end was trimmed by 6 bases and the J gene end by 10 bases; junction bases not matched to a gene: 13. The DNA for the CDR3 is TGTGCCAGCAGACCTCAGGCGGGAGGGGAAGGAGAGCAGTTCTTC. As protein: CASRPQAGGEGEQFF.

This clonotype was observed a few times. V and J are TRBV25-1 and TRBJ1-1; TRBD1 aligns across 7 bases. The length of the CDR3 is 14 residues. V was pared by 7 bases and J by 4 bases, with 9 bases of the junction left unmatched. The germline gives CDR1 MGHDK, CDR2 SYGVNS. CDR3 sequence: CASIMAGGGTEAFF. The CDR3 coding sequence is TGTGCCAGCATCATGGCAGGGGGGGGCACTGAAGCTTTCTTT.

This clonotype was seen more than once but under ten times. The chain has TRBV20-1 and TRBJ2-1; 9 bases align to TRBD2. This CDR3 has 14 residues. The germline V gene encodes CDR1 DFQATT and CDR2 SNEGSKA (reference sequence). As DNA, the CDR3 is TGCAGCCGGACTAGCGTTAGCTCCTACAATGAGCAGTTCTTC. Amino acid sequence: CSRTSVSSYNEQFF.

The genes are TRBV6-5 and TRBJ1-4; a weak D match, TRBD1 (5 bases). Per germline, CDR1 MNHEY and CDR2 SVGAGI. V was trimmed by 5 bases and J by 11 bases, leaving 15 bases between them. The CDR3 totals 13 residues. CDR3 sequence: CASSGDSGWKLFF. The CDR3 nucleotides are TGTGCCAGCAGTGGAGATTCAGGGTGGAAACTGTTTTTT.

This rearrangement joins TRBV6-5 to TRBJ2-7, with 8 bases fitting TRBD2. The CDR3 is made up of 15 amino acids. Unmatched junction bases numbered 11, after V lost 5 bases and J lost 5 bases. Germline-derived CDR1 and CDR2 are MNHEY and SVGAGI. The chain's CDR3 is CASSPAASGSDEQYF. CDR3 bases: TGTGCCAGCAGTCCCGCGGCTAGCGGGTCTGACGAGCAGTACTTC.

The J gene is TRBJ2-5, the V gene TRBV20-1; D is possibly TRBD1 (6 bases). V was pared by 4 bases and J by 3 bases, with 18 bases between. The length of the CDR3 is 15 residues. The germline V gene encodes CDR1 DFQATT and CDR2 SNEGSKA (reference sequence). The CDR3 DNA reads TGCAGTGCTAACTCCAGGACAGCCTCAGAAGAGACCCAGTACTTC. Protein product: CSANSRTASEETQYF.

The chain carries TRBV7-8 and TRBJ1-5; no clear D. This CDR3 contains 15 residues. The V end was cut by 2 bases, the J end by 3 bases, with 11 bases between. Germline-derived CDR1 and CDR2 are SGHVS and FQNEAQ. CDR3 amino acids: CASSLTRRINQPQHF. The DNA of the CDR3 is TGTGCCAGCAGCTTAACTAGACGGATCAATCAGCCCCAGCATTTT.

The chain carries TRBV20-1 and TRBJ2-1; D is unclear. V was cut by 3 bases and J by 5 bases, with 11 bases left in between. The CDR3 has 13 residues. Looked up from germline, CDR1 is DFQATT and CDR2 is SNEGSKA (reference sequence). The CDR3 here is CSARSRLDNEQFF. CDR3 sequence (DNA): TGCAGTGCTAGGTCTCGACTCGACAATGAGCAGTTCTTC.